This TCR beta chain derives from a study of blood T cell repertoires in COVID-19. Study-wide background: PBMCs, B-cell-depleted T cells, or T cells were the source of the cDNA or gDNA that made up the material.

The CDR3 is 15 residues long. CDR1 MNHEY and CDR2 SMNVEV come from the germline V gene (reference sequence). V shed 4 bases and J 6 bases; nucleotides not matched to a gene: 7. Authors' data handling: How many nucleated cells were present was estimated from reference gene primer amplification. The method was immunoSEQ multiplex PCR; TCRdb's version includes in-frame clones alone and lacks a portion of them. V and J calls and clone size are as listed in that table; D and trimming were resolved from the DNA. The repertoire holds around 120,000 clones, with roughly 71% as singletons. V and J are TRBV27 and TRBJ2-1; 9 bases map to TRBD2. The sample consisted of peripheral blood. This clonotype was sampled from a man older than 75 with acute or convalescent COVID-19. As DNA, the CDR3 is TGTGCCAGCAGTTCCATAGCGGGAGCTGTCAATGAGCAGTTCTTC. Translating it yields CASSSIAGAVNEQFF.